This T cell receptor beta chain originates from a study of T cells in Graves' hyperthyroidism and ophthalmopathy. The source material, RNA transcripts, was used to amplify TCR beta CDR3 regions. The HTBI primer set drove a first-round RT-PCR of the TCR CDR3. TCRdb used MiXCR to reprocess the multiplex PCR reads, holding one entry per CDR3 protein. The profile shows roughly 720,000 distinct CDR3 sequences, around 15% of them singletons. This clonotype came up many times. The V segment lost 2 bases and the J segment 10 bases; nucleotides outside the gene matches: 7. The CDR3 runs 14 residues. In germline, CDR1 is MNHEY, CDR2 SMNVEV (reference sequence).

Sequencing was done on a sample of blood. The TCR originated in a man over 45 with Graves' hyperthyroidism. V gene TRBV27 combines with J gene TRBJ2-1, with 8 bases identical to TRBD2. CDR3 in amino acids: CASSLGAGGREQFF. The CDR3 region has the DNA TGTGCCAGCAGTTTAGGGGCGGGAGGCAGGGAGCAGTTCTTC.